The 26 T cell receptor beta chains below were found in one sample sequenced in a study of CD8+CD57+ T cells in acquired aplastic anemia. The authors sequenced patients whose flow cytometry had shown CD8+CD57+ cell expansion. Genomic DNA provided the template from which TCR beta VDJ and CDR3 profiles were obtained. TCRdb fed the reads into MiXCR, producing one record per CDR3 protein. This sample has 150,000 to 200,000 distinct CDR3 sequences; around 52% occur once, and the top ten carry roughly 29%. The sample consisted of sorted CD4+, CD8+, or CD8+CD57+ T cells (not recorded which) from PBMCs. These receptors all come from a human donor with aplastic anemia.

The DNA for the CDR3 is TGTGCCAGCAGACGTGGGGGCACAGATACGCAGTATTTT. This encodes CASRRGGTDTQYF. V gene TRBV2 combines with J gene TRBJ2-3, with unresolved D. The CDR3 extends over 13 amino acids. V dropped 6 bases and J dropped 1 base, with 8 bases sitting between them. The germline CDR1 and CDR2 sequences are SNHLY and FYNNEI.

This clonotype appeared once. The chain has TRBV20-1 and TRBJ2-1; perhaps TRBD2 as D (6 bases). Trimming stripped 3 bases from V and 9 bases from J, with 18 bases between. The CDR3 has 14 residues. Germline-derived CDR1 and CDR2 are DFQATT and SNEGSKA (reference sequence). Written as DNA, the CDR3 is TGCAGTGCTAGTCCAGGGATAGTGGGGGGTGAGCAGTTCTTC. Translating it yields CSASPGIVGGEQFF.

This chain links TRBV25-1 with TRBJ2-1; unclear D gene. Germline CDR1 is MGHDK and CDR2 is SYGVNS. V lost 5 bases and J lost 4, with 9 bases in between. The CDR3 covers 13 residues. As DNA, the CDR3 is TGTGCCAGCAGTTATGCCGGGTACAATGAGCAGTTCTTC. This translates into CASSYAGYNEQFF.

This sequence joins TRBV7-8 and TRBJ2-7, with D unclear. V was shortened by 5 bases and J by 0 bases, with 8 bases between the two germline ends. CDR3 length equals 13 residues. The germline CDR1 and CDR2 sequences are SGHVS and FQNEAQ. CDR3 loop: CASSVYNSYEQYF. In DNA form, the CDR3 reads TGTGCCAGCAGCGTGTACAACTCCTACGAGCAGTACTTC.

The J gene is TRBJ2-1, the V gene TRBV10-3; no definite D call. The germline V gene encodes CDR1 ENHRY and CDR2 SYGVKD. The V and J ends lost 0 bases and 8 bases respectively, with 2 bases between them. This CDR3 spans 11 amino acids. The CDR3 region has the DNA TGTGCCATCAGTGAGTCTTATGAGCAGTTCTTC. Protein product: CAISESYEQFF.

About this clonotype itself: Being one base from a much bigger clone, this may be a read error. This CDR3 reads CASSTWTGIEAFF. CDR3 sequence (DNA): TGTGCCAGCAGTACGTGGACAGGGATTGAAGCTTTCTTT. The V and J genes are TRBV12-3 or TRBV12-4 and TRBJ1-1, with 8 nucleotides matching TRBD1. V was clipped by 5 bases and J by 7 bases; unmatched bases: 6. The CDR3 runs to 13 residues.

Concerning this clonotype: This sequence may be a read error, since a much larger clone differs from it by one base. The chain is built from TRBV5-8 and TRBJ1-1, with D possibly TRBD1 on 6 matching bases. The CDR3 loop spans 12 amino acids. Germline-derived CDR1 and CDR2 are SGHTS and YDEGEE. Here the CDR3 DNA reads TGTGTCAGCAGCTTGGCGGGACAAGGAGCTTTCTTT. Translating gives CVSSLAGQGAFF.

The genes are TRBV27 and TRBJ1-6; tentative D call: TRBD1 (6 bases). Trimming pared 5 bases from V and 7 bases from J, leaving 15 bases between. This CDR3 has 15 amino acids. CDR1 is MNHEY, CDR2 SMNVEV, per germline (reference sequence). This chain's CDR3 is CASSDFTGYNSPLHF. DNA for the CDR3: TGTGCCAGCAGTGACTTTACAGGGTACAATTCACCCCTCCACTTT.

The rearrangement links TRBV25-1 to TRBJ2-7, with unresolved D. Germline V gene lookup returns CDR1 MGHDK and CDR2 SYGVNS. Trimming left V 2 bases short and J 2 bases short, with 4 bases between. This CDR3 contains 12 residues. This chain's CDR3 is CASSEQTYEQYF. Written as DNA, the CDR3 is TGTGCCAGCAGTGAACAGACCTACGAGCAGTACTTC.

CDR3 protein: CASKIQSYGPGELFF. The CDR3, as DNA: TGTGCCAGCAAAATTCAGAGTTACGGGCCCGGGGAGCTGTTTTTT. The chain joins TRBV27 to TRBJ2-2; no clear D gene. Trimming left V 7 bases short and J 6 bases short, with 18 bases between. There are 15 residues in the CDR3. Germline V gene sequence: CDR1 MNHEY, CDR2 SMNVEV (reference sequence).

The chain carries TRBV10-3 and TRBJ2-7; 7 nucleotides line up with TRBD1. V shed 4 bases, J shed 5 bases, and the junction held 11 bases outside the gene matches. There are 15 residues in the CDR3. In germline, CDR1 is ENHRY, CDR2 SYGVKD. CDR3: CAISGPRGQRNEQYF. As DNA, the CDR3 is TGTGCCATCAGTGGCCCACGGGGACAGCGCAACGAGCAGTACTTC.

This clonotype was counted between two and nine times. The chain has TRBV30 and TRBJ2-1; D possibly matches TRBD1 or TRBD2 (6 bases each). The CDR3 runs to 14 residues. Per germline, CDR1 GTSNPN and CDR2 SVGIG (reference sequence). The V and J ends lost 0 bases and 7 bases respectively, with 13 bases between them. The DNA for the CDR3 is TGTGCCTGGAGTGTCTCGTTAGGGGGGAATGAGCAGTTCTTC. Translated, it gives CAWSVSLGGNEQFF.

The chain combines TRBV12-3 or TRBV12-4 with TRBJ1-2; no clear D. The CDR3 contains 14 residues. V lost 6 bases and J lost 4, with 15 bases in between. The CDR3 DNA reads TGTGCCAGCAGCCCCGGATCGATGGGCTATGGCTACACCTTC. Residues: CASSPGSMGYGYTF.

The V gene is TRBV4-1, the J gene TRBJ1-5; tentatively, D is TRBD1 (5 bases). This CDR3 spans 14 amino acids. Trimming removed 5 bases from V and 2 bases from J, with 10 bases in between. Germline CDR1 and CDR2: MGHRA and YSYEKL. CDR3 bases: TGCGCCAGCAGCAAGGGGACGGGCAATCAGCCCCAGCATTTT. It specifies CASSKGTGNQPQHF.

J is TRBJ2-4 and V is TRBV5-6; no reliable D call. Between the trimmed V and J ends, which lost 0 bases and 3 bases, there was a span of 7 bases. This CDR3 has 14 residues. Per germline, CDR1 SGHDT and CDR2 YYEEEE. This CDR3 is CASSLEGFKNIQYF. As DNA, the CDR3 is TGTGCCAGCAGCTTGGAAGGGTTCAAAAACATTCAGTACTTC.

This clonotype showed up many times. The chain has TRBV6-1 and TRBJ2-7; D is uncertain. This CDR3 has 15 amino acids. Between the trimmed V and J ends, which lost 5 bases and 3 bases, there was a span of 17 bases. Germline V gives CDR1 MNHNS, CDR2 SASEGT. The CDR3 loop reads CASSRLYMENYEQYF. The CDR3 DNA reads TGTGCCAGCAGTAGACTTTACATGGAAAACTACGAGCAGTACTTC.

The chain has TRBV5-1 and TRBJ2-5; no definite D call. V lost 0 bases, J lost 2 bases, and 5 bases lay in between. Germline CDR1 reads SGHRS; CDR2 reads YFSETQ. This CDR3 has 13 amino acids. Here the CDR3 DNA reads TGCGCCAGCAGCTTGGGTAGACAAGAGACCCAGTACTTC. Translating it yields CASSLGRQETQYF.

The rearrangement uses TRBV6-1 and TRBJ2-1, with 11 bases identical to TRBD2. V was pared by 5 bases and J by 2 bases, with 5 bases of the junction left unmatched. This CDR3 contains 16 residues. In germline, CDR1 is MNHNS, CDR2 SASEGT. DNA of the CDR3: TGTGCCAGCAGTCCACGACTAGCGGGAACCTACAATGAGCAGTTCTTC. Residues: CASSPRLAGTYNEQFF.

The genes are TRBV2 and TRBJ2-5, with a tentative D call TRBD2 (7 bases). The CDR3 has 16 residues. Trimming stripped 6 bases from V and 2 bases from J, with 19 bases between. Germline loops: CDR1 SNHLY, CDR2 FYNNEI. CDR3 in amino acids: CASSVGGGGGQETQYF. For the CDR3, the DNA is TGTGCCAGCAGCGTGGGGGGCGGGGGAGGACAAGAGACCCAGTACTTC. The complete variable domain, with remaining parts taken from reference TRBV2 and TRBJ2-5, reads EPEVTQTPSHQVTQMGQEVILRCVPISNHLYFYWYRQILGQKVEFLVSFYNNEISEKSEIFDDQFSVERPDGSNFTLKIRSTKLEDSAMYFCASSVGGGGGQETQYFGPGTRLLVL.

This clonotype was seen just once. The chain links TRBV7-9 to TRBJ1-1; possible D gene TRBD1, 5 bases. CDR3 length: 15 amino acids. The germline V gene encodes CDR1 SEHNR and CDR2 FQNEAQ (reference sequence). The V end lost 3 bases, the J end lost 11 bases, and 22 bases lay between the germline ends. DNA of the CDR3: TGTGCCAGCAGCTTGATTGGGGGTGTAACAGACGGGGCTTTCTTT. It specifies CASSLIGGVTDGAFF.

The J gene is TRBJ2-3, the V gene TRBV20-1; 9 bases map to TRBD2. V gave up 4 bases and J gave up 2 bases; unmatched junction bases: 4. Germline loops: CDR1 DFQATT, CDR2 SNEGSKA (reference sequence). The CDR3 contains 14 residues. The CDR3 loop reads CSATRGGATDTQYF. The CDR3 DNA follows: TGCAGTGCTACACGCGGGGGGGCCACAGATACGCAGTATTTT.

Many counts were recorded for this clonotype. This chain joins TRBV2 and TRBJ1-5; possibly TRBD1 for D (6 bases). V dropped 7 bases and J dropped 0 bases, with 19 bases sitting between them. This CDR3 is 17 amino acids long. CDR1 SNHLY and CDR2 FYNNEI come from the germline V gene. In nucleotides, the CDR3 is TGTGCCAGCACCCCGAGGGGGGACGGCTATAGCAATCAGCCCCAGCATTTT. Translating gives CASTPRGDGYSNQPQHF.

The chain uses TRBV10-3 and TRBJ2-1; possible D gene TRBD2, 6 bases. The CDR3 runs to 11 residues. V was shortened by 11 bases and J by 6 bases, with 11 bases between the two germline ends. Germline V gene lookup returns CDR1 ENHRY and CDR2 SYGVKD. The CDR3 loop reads CAVAGFNEQFF. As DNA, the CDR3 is TGTGCCGTTGCGGGGTTCAATGAGCAGTTCTTC.

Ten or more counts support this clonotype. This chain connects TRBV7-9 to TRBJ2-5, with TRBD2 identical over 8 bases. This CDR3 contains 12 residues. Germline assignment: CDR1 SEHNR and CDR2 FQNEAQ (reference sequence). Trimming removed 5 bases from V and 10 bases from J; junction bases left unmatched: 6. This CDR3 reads CASSRGGIVQYF. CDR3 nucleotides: TGTGCCAGCAGCCGGGGGGGGATTGTCCAGTACTTC.

CDR3 loop: CASSESVYYGYTF. DNA of the CDR3: TGTGCCAGCAGTGAATCTGTATACTATGGCTACACCTTC. V usage is TRBV2 and J usage is TRBJ1-2; D unclear. The CDR3 spans 13 residues. Germline V gives CDR1 SNHLY, CDR2 FYNNEI. V was shortened by 2 bases and J by 3 bases, with 7 bases between the two germline ends.

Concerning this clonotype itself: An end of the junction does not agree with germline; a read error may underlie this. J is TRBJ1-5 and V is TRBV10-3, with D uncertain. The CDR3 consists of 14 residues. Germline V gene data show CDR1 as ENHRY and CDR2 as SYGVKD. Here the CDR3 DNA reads TGTGCCAGCAGTTTCGAGACCCCCAATCAGCCCCAGCATTTT. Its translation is CASSFETPNQPQHF.